These 16 T cell receptor beta chains came from one sample sequenced in a study of cytomegalovirus exposure and HLA in healthy donors. The PCR had 60 Vbeta and 13 Jbeta primers. Sequencing was performed with immunoSEQ multiplex PCR; in TCRdb, only in-frame clones are kept and a portion is missing. Of tens of thousands of clones listed, approximately 80% are singletons. Sequencing was carried out using PBMCs. The receptors were sampled from a man aged 45 to 65 in good health and CMV-seronegative.

The rearrangement links TRBV9 to TRBJ1-1; 8 bases are a match to TRBD1. Germline V gives CDR1 SGDLS, CDR2 YYNGEE. Unmatched junction bases numbered 7, after V lost 4 bases and J lost 2 bases. The CDR3 has 15 amino acids. CDR3 sequence (DNA): TGTGCCAGCAGCAAGACTCAGGGGGCCAACACTGAAGCTTTCTTT. It is translated as CASSKTQGANTEAFF. Combining the CDR3 with reference TRBV9 and TRBJ1-1 gives the whole variable domain DSGVTQTPKHLITATGQRVTLRCSPRSGDLSVYWYQQSLDQGLQFLIQYYNGEERAKGNILERFSAQQFPDLHSELNLSSLELGDSALYFCASSKTQGANTEAFFGQGTRLTVV.

This clone was found once. The chain joins TRBV11-2 to TRBJ1-1; unclear D gene. Trimming stripped 1 base from V and 8 bases from J, with 11 bases between. Germline assignment: CDR1 SGHAT and CDR2 FQNNGV. The CDR3 consists of 13 residues. For the CDR3, the DNA is TGTGCCAGCAGCTTAGGCAGAACACGCGAAGCTTTCTTT. Residues: CASSLGRTREAFF.

The rearrangement uses TRBV6-5 and TRBJ1-2; 12 bases fit TRBD1. CDR3 length equals 15 residues. Germline assignment: CDR1 MNHEY and CDR2 SVGAGI. The V gene end was trimmed by 1 base and the J gene end by 7 bases; junction bases not matched to a gene: 4. DNA of the CDR3: TGTGCCAGCAGTTACTGGGGACAGGGGGCCTCTGGCTACACCTTC. Encoded protein: CASSYWGQGASGYTF.

This chain connects TRBV4-1 to TRBJ2-7, with 9 bases lining up with TRBD1. The trim removed 3 bases at V and 7 bases at J, leaving 4 bases unmatched. In germline, CDR1 is MGHRA, CDR2 YSYEKL. The CDR3 has 13 residues. CDR3 loop: CASSHRTGDEQYF. In DNA form, the CDR3 reads TGCGCCAGCAGCCACAGGACAGGGGATGAGCAGTACTTC.

The V gene is TRBV12-5, the J gene TRBJ2-1; 12 bases are shared with TRBD2. The V gene end was trimmed by 2 bases and the J gene end by 1 base; junction bases not matched to a gene: 12. Germline V gene lookup returns CDR1 LGHNT and CDR2 FRNRAP. The CDR3 is 20 amino acids. CDR3 in DNA: TGTGCTAGTGGTTTGATCCCCACGACTAGCGGGGGAATTTCCTACAATGAGCAGTTCTTC. This gives the protein CASGLIPTTSGGISYNEQFF.

The V gene is TRBV5-1, the J gene TRBJ2-2; D may be TRBD1 (6 bases). V dropped 4 bases and J dropped 5 bases, with 12 bases sitting between them. CDR1 and CDR2 from the germline V gene are SGHRS and YFSETQ. The CDR3 sequence is 14 residues long. CDR3 sequence: CASSAPGVTGELFF. Written as DNA, the CDR3 is TGCGCCAGCAGCGCGCCAGGGGTTACCGGGGAGCTGTTTTTT.

V is TRBV5-1 and J is TRBJ1-1; D may be TRBD1 (5 bases). The germline V gene encodes CDR1 SGHRS and CDR2 YFSETQ. The V and J ends lost 4 bases and 1 base respectively, with 14 bases between them. CDR3 length: 15 amino acids. The CDR3 protein is CASSRTTQGNTEAFF. DNA of the CDR3: TGCGCCAGCAGCCGGACCACCCAGGGGAACACTGAAGCTTTCTTT.

This sequence joins TRBV5-1 and TRBJ1-5, with TRBD1 as a possible D gene (5 bases). Germline CDR1 SGHRS, CDR2 YFSETQ. The V gene lost 0 bases and the J gene lost 3 bases, with 10 bases spanning the gap. This CDR3 contains 15 residues. The CDR3 DNA is TGCGCCAGCAGCTTGGCGGGGGGTTCCAATCAGCCCCAGCATTTT. It translates to CASSLAGGSNQPQHF.

This clone has a single count. The chain couples TRBV28 to TRBJ1-2; possible D gene TRBD1, 6 bases. This CDR3 comprises 13 residues. V dropped 6 bases and J dropped 6 bases, with 14 bases sitting between them. The V gene's germline CDR1 is MDHEN and CDR2 SYDVKM. CDR3 protein: CASRAQGWDGYTF. The CDR3 nucleotides read TGTGCCAGCAGGGCACAGGGTTGGGATGGCTACACCTTC.

This clone was observed once. The chain employs TRBV28 and TRBJ1-2, with TRBD1 as a possible D gene (5 bases). With 3 bases removed from V and 7 bases from J, the gap between germline ends came to 12 bases. This CDR3 comprises 13 residues. From germline, CDR1 is MDHEN and CDR2 SYDVKM. CDR3 in DNA: TGTGCCAGCAGTTTGGACATGGCAGCTGGCTACACCTTC. Its protein product is CASSLDMAAGYTF.

This clone was recorded once. The chain is built from TRBV5-5 and TRBJ2-7, with a tentative D call TRBD1 (5 bases). The V end lost 0 bases, the J end lost 3 bases, and 19 bases lay between the germline ends. This CDR3 spans 17 amino acids. Germline CDR1 and CDR2: SGHKS and YYEKEE (reference sequence). The CDR3 DNA is TGTGCCAGCAGCTTGGAACTCTACCGGGCAGGGTTCTACGAGCAGTACTTC. Its protein is CASSLELYRAGFYEQYF.

V is TRBV19 and J is TRBJ1-1; D might be TRBD1 (5 bases). CDR1 LNHDA and CDR2 SQIVND come from the germline V gene (reference sequence). This CDR3 is 14 amino acids long. Trimming took off 3 bases at V and 9 bases at J, with 17 bases between the two ends. DNA for the CDR3: TGTGCCAGTAGTATCGACAGATCCACATCACAAGCTTTCTTT. Protein sequence: CASSIDRSTSQAFF.

DNA for the CDR3: TGTGCCTGGAGTGGGACAGGGCCAAATTCACCCCTCCACTTT. As protein: CAWSGTGPNSPLHF. The V call is TRBV30, the J call TRBJ1-6, with 8 nucleotides matching TRBD1. Trimming took 1 base from V and 7 from J; bases not matched to a gene: 3. Looked up from germline, CDR1 is GTSNPN and CDR2 is SVGIG (reference sequence). There are 14 residues in the CDR3.

The chain recombines TRBV6-5 with TRBJ2-2; D might be TRBD1 (5 bases). Deletions cut 5 bases from V and 3 bases from J, with 13 bases between. The CDR3 consists of 15 residues. Germline values: CDR1 MNHEY, CDR2 SVGAGI. CDR3 coding DNA: TGTGCCAGCAGTAGGCAGGGATTAGACACCGGGGAGCTGTTTTTT. Translation gives CASSRQGLDTGELFF.

The chain joins TRBV14 to TRBJ2-4, with 11 bases matching TRBD2. Germline V CDR1 and CDR2: SGHDN, FVKESK. V dropped 4 bases and J dropped 6; count of bases not matched to a gene: 2. The CDR3 contains 14 residues. The CDR3, as DNA: TGTGCCAGCAGCCTAGCGGGAGGGGGAAACATTCAGTACTTC. Translation gives CASSLAGGGNIQYF.

The CDR3 DNA reads TGTGCCAGCAGTGCGACGGACGGGGGGCATGAGACCCAGTACTTC. Amino acid sequence: CASSATDGGHETQYF. The V and J genes are TRBV6-1 and TRBJ2-5; perhaps TRBD2 as D (7 bases). This CDR3 region has 15 residues. Trimming pared 4 bases from V and 5 bases from J, leaving 17 bases between. In germline, CDR1 is MNHNS, CDR2 SASEGT.